Presented here are 19 T cell receptor beta chains from one specimen sequenced in a study of T cell repertoires in cytomegalovirus infection (dated by TCRdb to between 2019 and 2020). Data came from an Illumina HiSeq 1500. The public sequencing data were trimmed at Q25 with fastp and processed into clonotypes with MiXCR by TCRdb, which kept only in-frame beta chains. A single entry per CDR3 protein holds the most common genes and DNA from its merged rows. Present in this sample are 200,000 to 250,000 distinct CDR3 sequences, about 23% of which were seen just once. The ten largest account for 15% to 20% of the sample. Material for sequencing was CD8+ T cells from PBMCs. Source of these receptors: a human donor in good health (CMV status not recorded). Some clones in this sample may be carry-over from other donors' samples.

This clonotype was seen at least ten times. The chain uses TRBV7-2 and TRBJ2-1; no firm D call. V lost 4 bases, J lost 6 bases, and 7 bases lay in between. The V gene's germline CDR1 is SGHTA and CDR2 FQGNSA. The CDR3 totals 12 residues. The CDR3 nucleotides read TGTGCCAGCAGCTCCCCAACCAATGAGCAGTTCTTC. It translates to CASSSPTNEQFF.

The chain carries TRBV7-9 and TRBJ2-3; the D is unclear. V lost 5 bases, J lost 1 base, and 10 bases lay in between. Per the germline V gene, CDR1 is SEHNR and CDR2 is FQNEAQ (reference sequence). This CDR3 has 14 amino acids. CDR3 sequence: CASSPMWGTDTQYF. The CDR3 DNA follows: TGTGCCAGCAGCCCCATGTGGGGCACAGATACGCAGTATTTT.

This chain uses TRBV3-1 with TRBJ2-6; 7 nucleotides align to TRBD1. V dropped 2 bases and J dropped 4; count of bases not matched to a gene: 8. This CDR3 is 17 amino acids long. Germline V gives CDR1 LGHDT, CDR2 YNNKEL (reference sequence). The CDR3 loop reads CASSQLETGTGANVLTF. The CDR3 DNA reads TGTGCCAGCAGCCAACTCGAGACAGGGACCGGGGCCAACGTCCTGACTTTC.

The V and J genes are TRBV14 and TRBJ2-1; D not certain. The germline V gene encodes CDR1 SGHDN and CDR2 FVKESK. The CDR3 consists of 15 residues. The ends were cut back, 3 bases at V and 3 bases at J, with 12 bases in the middle. CDR3 sequence reads: CASSQVRSLYNEQFF. DNA of the CDR3: TGTGCCAGCAGCCAGGTCAGGAGTCTCTACAATGAGCAGTTCTTC. Combining the CDR3 with reference TRBV14 and TRBJ2-1 gives the whole variable domain EAGVTQFPSHSVIEKGQTVTLRCDPISGHDNLYWYRRVMGKEIKFLLHFVKESKQDESGMPNNRFLAERTGGTYSTLKVQPAELEDSGVYFCASSQVRSLYNEQFFGPGTRLTVL.

The V and J genes are TRBV4-1 and TRBJ2-3; perhaps TRBD2 as D (5 bases). V shed 0 bases and J shed 6 bases, with 10 bases lying between them. CDR1 MGHRA and CDR2 YSYEKL come from the germline V gene. The CDR3 spans 14 residues. CDR3 amino acids: CASSQEARGDTQYF. In DNA, the CDR3 is TGCGCCAGCAGCCAAGAAGCGAGAGGGGATACGCAGTATTTT.

The V gene is TRBV4-1, the J gene TRBJ2-1; no clear D. The CDR3 consists of 16 residues. V lost 0 bases to trimming and J lost 9 bases, with 18 bases between them. Germline-derived CDR1 and CDR2 are MGHRA and YSYEKL. CDR3 sequence (DNA): TGCGCCAGCAGCCAAGAGTCTACCTATACTCCCGGTGAGCAGTTCTTC. Its protein is CASSQESTYTPGEQFF.

In its sample, this clonotype was seen a few times. The chain uses TRBV19 and TRBJ2-7, with D uncertain. The CDR3 consists of 12 residues. V shed 0 bases and J shed 5 bases, with 5 bases lying between them. Germline CDR1 and CDR2: LNHDA and SQIVND (reference sequence). For the CDR3, the DNA is TGTGCCAGTAGTATAGAAGGGAACGAGCAGTACTTC. It translates to CASSIEGNEQYF.

This clonotype occurred a few times. This chain joins TRBV12-3 or TRBV12-4 and TRBJ2-2; TRBD1 might be the D (6 bases). V lost 3 bases and J lost 4, with 12 bases in between. The length of the CDR3 is 15 residues. The DNA of the CDR3 is TGTGCCAGCAGTTTGGGACATAGATTCACCGGGGAGCTGTTTTTT. This codes for CASSLGHRFTGELFF.

The chain joins TRBV7-6 to TRBJ1-6; 11 nucleotides agree with TRBD1. The germline CDR1 and CDR2 sequences are SGHVS and FNYEAQ. The CDR3 totals 15 residues. The ends lost 5 bases at V and 7 bases at J; junction bases unmatched: 4. The CDR3 here is CASSPDRGPNSPLHF. In nucleotides, the CDR3 is TGTGCCAGCAGCCCGGACAGGGGGCCGAATTCACCCCTCCACTTT.

The chain has TRBV29-1 and TRBJ2-7; D possibly corresponds to TRBD1 (6 bases). This CDR3 is 15 amino acids long. Germline V CDR1 and CDR2: SQVTM, ANQGSEA. V shed 7 bases and J shed 3 bases, with 22 bases lying between them. The CDR3 DNA is TGCAGCGCCGTTGTACCGGGACACTCGATCTACGAGCAGTACTTC. Translated: CSAVVPGHSIYEQYF.

V gene TRBV7-9 combines with J gene TRBJ1-5; no reliable D call. This CDR3 contains 13 residues. Trimming took 5 bases from V and 2 from J, leaving 7 bases between them. Germline V gene sequence: CDR1 SEHNR, CDR2 FQNEAQ (reference sequence). CDR3 DNA sequence: TGTGCCAGCAGCAATGAGGGCAATCAGCCCCAGCATTTT. Encoded protein: CASSNEGNQPQHF.

This clonotype was observed many times. This sequence joins TRBV6-5 and TRBJ2-1; no firm D call. With 2 bases removed from V and 1 base from J, the gap between germline ends came to 6 bases. The CDR3 length is 14 residues. The V gene's germline CDR1 is MNHEY and CDR2 SVGAGI. CDR3 DNA sequence: TGTGCCAGCAGTTACGGGGAATCCTACAATGAGCAGTTCTTC. Translated: CASSYGESYNEQFF.

The rearrangement links TRBV29-1 to TRBJ1-1; D possibly corresponds to TRBD1 (5 bases). The CDR3 runs 11 residues. V dropped 3 bases and J dropped 8 bases, with 10 bases sitting between them. Germline V gene lookup returns CDR1 SQVTM and CDR2 ANQGSEA. The DNA for the CDR3 is TGCAGCGTTGAGGACGCAGGGGAAGCTTTCTTT. Its translation is CSVEDAGEAFF.

The chain recombines TRBV29-1 with TRBJ1-1; D perhaps matches TRBD1 (6 bases). Germline V gene lookup returns CDR1 SQVTM and CDR2 ANQGSEA. V gave up 6 bases and J gave up 3 bases, with 14 bases separating them. The CDR3 is 13 residues long. The CDR3 DNA is TGCAGCGTGGCACAGGGACCCGACACTGAAGCTTTCTTT. Translated: CSVAQGPDTEAFF.

The chain has TRBV20-1 and TRBJ2-7, with D tentatively TRBD1 (5 bases). The CDR3 is made up of 13 amino acids. Germline CDR1 and CDR2: DFQATT and SNEGSKA (reference sequence). Trimming removed 6 bases from V and 3 bases from J, with 15 bases in between. The CDR3: CSAIDRLYYEQYF. DNA for the CDR3: TGCAGTGCGATTGACAGACTCTACTACGAGCAGTACTTC.

This clonotype was counted only a few times. The chain combines TRBV29-1 with TRBJ2-1; 7 bases agree with TRBD2. The CDR3 consists of 14 residues. The J segment lost 2 bases and the V segment lost 7 bases, leaving 8 bases of the junction unmatched. CDR1 is SQVTM and CDR2 is ANQGSEA in the germline V gene. This CDR3 is CSGRSGVPYNEQFF. The CDR3 DNA reads TGCAGCGGCAGAAGCGGGGTCCCCTACAATGAGCAGTTCTTC.

This clonotype was observed a few times. V gene TRBV28 combines with J gene TRBJ2-3, with 8 bases fitting TRBD2. V gave up 4 bases and J gave up 2 bases; unmatched junction bases: 8. Germline V lookup: CDR1 MDHEN, CDR2 SYDVKM. The CDR3 runs 16 residues. This CDR3 reads CASSSRPGGDTDTQYF. In DNA, the CDR3 is TGTGCCAGCAGTTCCCGACCGGGAGGGGACACAGATACGCAGTATTTT.

This clonotype has just a few counts. The rearrangement links TRBV7-8 to TRBJ2-5; 9 nucleotides match TRBD2. This CDR3 has 15 residues. Germline assignment: CDR1 SGHVS and CDR2 FQNEAQ. Trimming cost V 6 bases and J 5 bases; bases outside gene matches: 10. In DNA, the CDR3 is TGTGCCAGCAGTCAAGAAAGCGGGGGGTGGGAGACCCAGTACTTC. It is translated as CASSQESGGWETQYF.

This clonotype was counted only a few times. The rearrangement links TRBV7-9 to TRBJ1-1, with a possible D match to TRBD1 (6 bases). This CDR3 region has 12 residues. V dropped 4 bases and J dropped 7 bases, with 10 bases sitting between them. Germline V lookup: CDR1 SEHNR, CDR2 FQNEAQ (reference sequence). DNA of the CDR3: TGTGCCAGCAGCTACTTAGGGGGTGAAGCTTTCTTT. It specifies CASSYLGGEAFF.